These 26 T cell receptor beta chains were all obtained from the same sample, sequenced in a study of Ad26.COV2.S vaccination and SARS-CoV-2 variants. Measured with immunoSEQ multiplex PCR; TCRdb has only the in-frame clones, and not every one. This table holds under 500,000 clones, 92% found once. Sample treatment: about 20 received Ad26.COV2.S at low or high dose, single or two shots; about 5 received placebo; per-sample allocation not given. Sampling occurred on day 63 after the first vaccine or placebo injection. Material: peripheral blood, obtained in a trial of Ad26.COV2.S vaccine versus placebo. Receptors were obtained from a person aged 18-60 years who received the Ad26.COV2.S COVID-19 vaccine or a placebo.

The chain joins TRBV19 to TRBJ2-7, with 7 bases fitting TRBD1. J lost 3 bases, V lost 2 bases, and 7 bases had no gene match. CDR3 length: 15 amino acids. Per germline, CDR1 LNHDA and CDR2 SQIVND (reference sequence). The CDR3 bases are TGTGCCAGTAGTATATTCCCGACAGGGTTCTACGAGCAGTACTTC. It is translated as CASSIFPTGFYEQYF.

The V and J genes are TRBV7-8 and TRBJ2-7; D is unresolved. The CDR3 loop spans 15 amino acids. V was pared by 0 bases and J by 2 bases, with 11 bases between. CDR1 is SGHVS, CDR2 FQNEAQ, per germline. The CDR3 DNA follows: TGTGCCAGCAGCTTAGCGGAACTACCAACCTACGAGCAGTACTTC. It encodes CASSLAELPTYEQYF.

The rearrangement links TRBV6-2 or TRBV6-3 to TRBJ2-6; 10 bases map to TRBD1. The germline V gene encodes CDR1 MNHEY and CDR2 SVGEGT. The CDR3 loop spans 17 amino acids. J was trimmed by 2 bases and V by 5 bases; bases with no gene match: 6. CDR3 loop: CASSGDRGRTGANVLTF. For the CDR3, the DNA is TGTGCCAGCAGTGGGGACAGGGGTCGAACTGGGGCCAACGTCCTGACTTTC.

This chain uses TRBV10-3 with TRBJ1-4, with TRBD1 matching over 8 bases. Germline V lookup: CDR1 ENHRY, CDR2 SYGVKD. The CDR3 runs to 15 residues. V gave up 5 bases and J gave up 7 bases; unmatched junction bases: 9. CDR3 sequence (DNA): TGTGCCATCAGTAGACAGGGGATTGGTGGTGAAAAACTGTTTTTT. Translation: CAISRQGIGGEKLFF.

The V and J genes are TRBV19 and TRBJ2-3, with 11 bases identical to TRBD2. J was trimmed by 5 bases and V by 6 bases; bases with no gene match: 7. Germline V lookup: CDR1 LNHDA, CDR2 SQIVND (reference sequence). The CDR3 contains 15 residues. CDR3 amino acids: CASRITSGGIDTQYF. CDR3 nucleotides: TGTGCCAGTAGGATAACTAGCGGGGGAATAGATACGCAGTATTTT.

V and J are TRBV6-5 and TRBJ1-2; D gene ambiguous. Germline V gene data show CDR1 as MNHEY and CDR2 as SVGAGI. This CDR3 spans 16 amino acids. Trimming shortened V by 2 bases and J by 3 bases, and 16 bases separated the two germline ends. CDR3 residues: CASSYLDPIPYYGYTF. The CDR3 DNA sequence: TGTGCCAGCAGTTACCTTGACCCGATCCCTTACTATGGCTACACCTTC.

The genes are TRBV24-1 and TRBJ2-7; 11 bases are a match to TRBD1. With V trimmed by 2 bases and J by 2 bases, 1 base remained unmatched. This CDR3 is built from 15 residues. Germline CDR1 and CDR2: KGHDR and SFDVKD. CDR3 nucleotides: TGTGCCACCAGTGATTCGGGACAGGGGGCCTACGAGCAGTACTTC. Translating it yields CATSDSGQGAYEQYF.

With respect to this clone: Other DNA variants within this sample encode the same CDR3. The rearrangement links TRBV12-3 or TRBV12-4 to TRBJ2-1; D gene ambiguous. V shed 3 bases and J shed 10 bases, with 7 bases lying between them. The CDR3 loop spans 11 amino acids. This CDR3 reads CASSFSYEQFF. In DNA, the CDR3 is TGTGCCAGCAGTTTCTCCTACGAGCAGTTCTTC.

The chain employs TRBV18 and TRBJ2-1; D not certain. Trimming took off 3 bases at V and 7 bases at J, with 10 bases between the two ends. Germline assignment: CDR1 KGHSH and CDR2 LQKENI. The CDR3 loop spans 13 amino acids. CDR3 sequence reads: CASSPRSTNEQFF. CDR3 sequence (DNA): TGTGCCAGCTCACCCCGATCTACTAATGAGCAGTTCTTC.

This chain connects TRBV7-2 to TRBJ2-7, with 7 bases identical to TRBD1. Germline CDR1 SGHTA, CDR2 FQGNSA. The ends lost 5 bases at V and 0 bases at J; junction bases unmatched: 10. The CDR3 length is 16 residues. The CDR3 coding sequence is TGTGCCAGCAGCGTTACTCTGGACAGGAGCTCCTACGAGCAGTACTTC. It translates to CASSVTLDRSSYEQYF. Together with reference TRBV7-2 and TRBJ2-7, the CDR3 gives the full variable domain: GAGVSQSPSNKVTEKGKDVELRCDPISGHTALYWYRQSLGQGLEFLIYFQGNSAPDKSGLPSDRFSAERTGGSVSTLTIQRTQQEDSAVYLCASSVTLDRSSYEQYFGPGTRLTVT.

This CDR3 is CASSGPTGELFF. CDR3 nucleotides: TGTGCCAGCAGCGGACCCACCGGGGAGCTGTTTTTT. This sequence joins TRBV3-1 (or the pseudogene TRBV3-2) and TRBJ2-2; unclear D gene. The CDR3 is made up of 12 amino acids. Per germline, CDR1 LGHDT and CDR2 YNNKEL (reference sequence). V was pared by 5 bases and J by 4 bases, with 5 bases between.

This chain uses TRBV28 with TRBJ1-4; D may be TRBD1 (5 bases). V was trimmed by 6 bases and J by 6 bases, leaving 17 bases between them. CDR1 and CDR2 (germline): MDHEN, SYDVKM. The CDR3 is 15 amino acids. This CDR3 reads CASRNPGPGYEKLFF. As DNA, the CDR3 is TGTGCCAGCAGGAATCCGGGACCAGGCTATGAAAAACTGTTTTTT.

The chain carries TRBV9 and TRBJ2-1, with 7 bases identical to TRBD1. V gave up 3 bases and J gave up 0 bases; unmatched junction bases: 3. Germline V lookup: CDR1 SGDLS, CDR2 YYNGEE. This CDR3 region has 15 residues. CDR3 region: CASSAGTASYNEQFF. The CDR3 region has the DNA TGTGCCAGCAGCGCAGGGACAGCCTCCTACAATGAGCAGTTCTTC.

The chain combines TRBV6-5 with TRBJ1-2; no firm D call. CDR3 length: 15 residues. Germline CDR1 MNHEY, CDR2 SVGAGI. V shed 0 bases and J shed 0 bases, with 8 bases lying between them. The CDR3 loop is CASSYSPGSNYGYTF. The CDR3 bases are TGTGCCAGCAGTTACTCTCCCGGGTCTAACTATGGCTACACCTTC.

The rearrangement uses TRBV2 and TRBJ1-1, with 9 bases matching TRBD1. Trimming took 8 bases from V and 3 from J; bases not matched to a gene: 7. Germline CDR1 and CDR2: SNHLY and FYNNEI. The CDR3 is made up of 14 amino acids. The CDR3 DNA reads TGTGCCAGCGCCCCGGGACAGGGTTACACTGAAGCTTTCTTT. Protein product: CASAPGQGYTEAFF.

The chain employs TRBV5-6 and TRBJ2-4; possible D gene TRBD1, 6 bases. Germline V CDR1 and CDR2: SGHDT, YYEEEE. The V end lost 4 bases, the J end lost 7 bases, and 18 bases lay between the germline ends. This CDR3 region has 15 residues. CDR3 coding DNA: TGTGCCAGCAGCGACCTAAGGACGGACAGTAACATTCAGTACTTC. Protein sequence: CASSDLRTDSNIQYF.

This clone was picked up one time. The chain employs TRBV10-1 and TRBJ2-7; 9 nucleotides match TRBD1. CDR3 length: 15 amino acids. From germline, CDR1 is WNHNN and CDR2 SYGVQD (reference sequence). The V gene end was trimmed by 2 bases and the J gene end by 6 bases; junction bases not matched to a gene: 8. The CDR3 region is CASSEIGTGPLEQYF. CDR3 DNA sequence: TGCGCCAGCAGTGAGATCGGGACAGGGCCTCTCGAGCAGTACTTC.

The chain recombines TRBV7-9 with TRBJ2-5, with TRBD2 as a possible D gene (6 bases). Trimming cost V 1 base and J 5 bases, with 11 bases left between them. Germline V gene data show CDR1 as SEHNR and CDR2 as FQNEAQ (reference sequence). The CDR3 contains 14 residues. CDR3 nucleotide sequence: TGTGCCAGCAGCTTAGGTGAGGGACTGGAGACCCAGTACTTC. It codes for CASSLGEGLETQYF. The full variable domain, rest sourced from reference TRBV7-9 and TRBJ2-5, is DTGVSQNPRHKITKRGQNVTFRCDPISEHNRLYWYRQTLGQGPEFLTYFQNEAQLEKSRLLSDRFSAERPKGSFSTLEIQRTEQGDSAMYLCASSLGEGLETQYFGPGTRLLVL.

V is TRBV18 and J is TRBJ1-1; a possible D gene is TRBD1 (6 bases). The V gene's germline CDR1 is KGHSH and CDR2 LQKENI. The CDR3 is 13 amino acids. V was clipped by 3 bases and J by 8 bases, with 13 bases between them. In DNA form, the CDR3 reads TGTGCCAGCTCACCGGGGGCAGAAGGAGAAGCTTTCTTT. This translates into CASSPGAEGEAFF.

The chain employs TRBV6-8 and TRBJ2-1; D gene uncertain. The V end was cut by 9 bases, the J end by 8 bases, with 14 bases between. This CDR3 is built from 12 residues. The germline V gene has CDR1 MNHGY and CDR2 SAAAGT. The CDR3 is CARIPVGHEQFF. As DNA, the CDR3 is TGTGCCAGAATTCCCGTCGGTCATGAGCAGTTCTTC.

The rearrangement joins TRBV6-2 or TRBV6-3 to TRBJ1-6; 8 bases agree with TRBD1. Germline V gene lookup returns CDR1 MNHEY and CDR2 SVGEGT. Trimming cost V 4 bases and J 6 bases; bases outside gene matches: 11. The CDR3 runs 17 residues. The CDR3 is CASSSPIGQGSNSPLHF. CDR3 DNA sequence: TGTGCCAGCAGTTCGCCTATTGGACAGGGTAGTAATTCACCCCTCCACTTT.

The chain couples TRBV7-2 to TRBJ2-1; tentatively, D is TRBD1 or TRBD2 (5 bases each). The V end lost 2 bases, the J end lost 6 bases, and 11 bases lay between the germline ends. This CDR3 is 14 amino acids long. Germline V gene lookup returns CDR1 SGHTA and CDR2 FQGNSA. In DNA form, the CDR3 reads TGTGCCAGCAGCTTAAACTCAGGGACCAATGAGCAGTTCTTC. Protein: CASSLNSGTNEQFF.

The rearrangement links TRBV9 to TRBJ2-2, with D maybe TRBD1 (5 bases). The V and J ends lost 0 bases and 7 bases respectively, with 13 bases between them. CDR3 length equals 15 residues. Per the germline V gene, CDR1 is SGDLS and CDR2 is YYNGEE. The CDR3 bases are TGTGCCAGCAGCGTAGGGCAGGGTACGATCGGGGAGCTGTTTTTT. It encodes CASSVGQGTIGELFF.

This sequence joins TRBV27 and TRBJ2-3, with TRBD2 identical over 8 bases. The junction had 7 bases not matched to a gene; V was cut back by 3 bases and J by 2 bases. Germline CDR1 MNHEY, CDR2 SMNVEV (reference sequence). The CDR3 sequence is 16 residues long. CDR3 residues: CASSFKASGHTDTQYF. The DNA for the CDR3 is TGTGCCAGCAGTTTTAAGGCTAGCGGGCACACAGATACGCAGTATTTT.

This sequence joins TRBV6-6 and TRBJ2-5; 13 bases map to TRBD2. CDR1 and CDR2 (germline): MNHNY, SVGAGI (reference sequence). This CDR3 spans 15 amino acids. Germline trimming cut 5 bases from V and 2 bases from J; bases unmatched to any gene: 2. CDR3 sequence (DNA): TGTGCCAGCAGTCGGGGACTAGCGGGGCAAGAGACCCAGTACTTC. Protein product: CASSRGLAGQETQYF.

This chain connects TRBV5-1 to TRBJ1-5, with 8 nucleotides matching TRBD1. Per the germline V gene, CDR1 is SGHRS and CDR2 is YFSETQ. V was pared by 0 bases and J by 5 bases, with 4 bases of the junction left unmatched. The CDR3 extends over 15 amino acids. This CDR3 is CASSLAPGGDQPQHF. The CDR3 DNA reads TGCGCCAGCAGCTTGGCGCCAGGGGGCGATCAGCCCCAGCATTTT.